This T cell receptor (beta chain) was profiled in a study of OX40 agonist ivuxolimab in advanced cancers. At the level of the study: Six ivuxolimab dose levels, 0.01 to 10 mg/kg, were given intravenously every 2 weeks. A partial response was reached by three patients: one with hepatocellular carcinoma and two with cutaneous melanoma. Study-level results: Low normalized T-cell clonal expansion was also seen in some nonresponders. At doses 0.1 to 3.0 mg/kg, CD4+ and CD8+ clones expanded.

Assay: immunoSEQ multiplex PCR; the TCRdb copy retains only in-frame clones and omits some. The sample has 45,000 to 60,000 clones; under 90% are singletons. As for this clone: Its antigen is not identified.

V trimming: 0 bases; J trimming: 2 bases; junction bases outside the gene matches: 6. The CDR3 contains 17 residues. Germline V lookup: CDR1 KGHSH, CDR2 LQKENI. V and J are TRBV18 and TRBJ2-3; 9 bases are shared with TRBD1. The sequence derives from an adult with an advanced solid tumor such as melanoma, head and neck, liver or kidney cancer. The specimen was CD4+ or CD8+ T cells sorted from blood, collected in a trial of the OX40 agonist ivuxolimab. DNA of the CDR3: TGTGCCAGCTCACCACCGGCGGGACAGGGAAACACAGATACGCAGTATTTT. Translated, it gives CASSPPAGQGNTDTQYF.